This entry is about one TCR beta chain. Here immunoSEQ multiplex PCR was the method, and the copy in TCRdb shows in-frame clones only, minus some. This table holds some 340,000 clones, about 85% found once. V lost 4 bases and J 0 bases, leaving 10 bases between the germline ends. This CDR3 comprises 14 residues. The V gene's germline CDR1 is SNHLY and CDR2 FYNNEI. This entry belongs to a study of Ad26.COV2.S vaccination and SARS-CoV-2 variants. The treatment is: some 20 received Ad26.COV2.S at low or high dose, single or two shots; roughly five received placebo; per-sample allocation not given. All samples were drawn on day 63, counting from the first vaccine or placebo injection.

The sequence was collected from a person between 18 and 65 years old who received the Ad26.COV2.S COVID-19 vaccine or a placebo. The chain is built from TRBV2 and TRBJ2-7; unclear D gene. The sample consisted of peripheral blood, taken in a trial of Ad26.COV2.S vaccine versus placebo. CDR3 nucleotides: TGTGCCAGCAGTGGCAGCTCGAGCTCCTACGAGCAGTACTTC. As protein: CASSGSSSSYEQYF.